This passage covers 17 T cell receptor beta chains from one sample sequenced in a study of shared clonotypes between healthy human individuals. CD45RO-negative, CCR7-selected cells formed the naive CD8 fraction, which excluded terminally differentiated effector memory CD45RA+ cells. The data were produced by immunoSEQ multiplex PCR, yet TCRdb's version contains in-frame clones alone and is incomplete. The sample contains around 1.9 million clones, around 93% of which appear only once. Sequencing used naive CD8+ T cells from PBMCs. The receptors stem from a man younger than 30 in good health. Some clones in this sample may be carry-over from other donors' samples.

The J gene is TRBJ1-2, the V gene TRBV9; the D gene is possibly TRBD1 (6 bases). The CDR3 consists of 14 residues. Germline CDR1 SGDLS, CDR2 YYNGEE. V lost 0 bases and J 8 bases, leaving 14 bases between the germline ends. Here the CDR3 reads CASSVEVQGKGYTF. The CDR3 nucleotides are TGTGCCAGCAGCGTAGAGGTTCAGGGGAAGGGCTACACCTTC.

This clone was observed a handful of times. This chain uses TRBV19 with TRBJ1-5; 7 nucleotides line up with TRBD1. From germline, CDR1 is LNHDA and CDR2 SQIVND (reference sequence). This CDR3 has 17 amino acids. V trimming: 4 bases; J trimming: 0 bases; junction bases outside the gene matches: 9. The CDR3 loop is CASSTGQPSFSNQPQHF. CDR3 DNA: TGTGCCAGTAGTACGGGACAGCCTAGCTTTAGCAATCAGCCCCAGCATTTT.

The chain is built from TRBV15 and TRBJ1-3; the D is unclear. V gave up 5 bases and J gave up 0 bases, with 17 bases separating them. The CDR3 sequence is 17 residues long. The germline V gene encodes CDR1 LNHNV and CDR2 YYDKDF (reference sequence). CDR3 loop: CATSSGQSLISGNTIYF. DNA of the CDR3: TGTGCCACCAGCTCCGGGCAGAGTCTAATCTCTGGAAACACCATATATTTT.

The rearrangement joins TRBV27 to TRBJ2-7; D is possibly TRBD2 (5 bases). The germline V gene has CDR1 MNHEY and CDR2 SMNVEV (reference sequence). The CDR3 is 14 amino acids. V was pared by 7 bases and J by 0 bases, with 13 bases between. CDR3 region: CASTLSGSSYEQYF. CDR3 bases: TGTGCCAGCACTCTAAGCGGCAGCTCCTACGAGCAGTACTTC.

The chain joins TRBV27 to TRBJ2-3; 11 nucleotides align to TRBD2. Losses at the gene ends were 5 bases for V and 3 bases for J; bases not matched to a gene: 4. Germline V lookup: CDR1 MNHEY, CDR2 SMNVEV (reference sequence). The CDR3 length is 15 residues. In DNA, the CDR3 is TGTGCCAGCAGTGTACTAGCGGGAGCGACAGATACGCAGTATTTT. Its protein is CASSVLAGATDTQYF.

The gene calls are TRBV4-2 and TRBJ1-1; D gene unclear. Germline CDR1 and CDR2: LGHNA and YNFKEQ. The CDR3 has 12 amino acids. With 1 base removed from V and 6 bases from J, the gap between germline ends came to 6 bases. The CDR3 sequence: CASSQVASEAFF. DNA for the CDR3: TGTGCCAGCAGCCAAGTAGCTTCTGAAGCTTTCTTT.

The rearrangement uses TRBV14 and TRBJ1-1; possible D gene TRBD1, 6 bases. The CDR3 extends over 14 amino acids. V was cut by 2 bases and J by 7 bases, with 14 bases left in between. Looked up from germline, CDR1 is SGHDN and CDR2 is FVKESK. The CDR3 here is CASSQTGARGEAFF. CDR3 in DNA: TGTGCCAGCAGCCAAACCGGGGCCAGGGGTGAAGCTTTCTTT.

The chain employs TRBV7-3 and TRBJ2-5; TRBD2 matches at 12 bases. Looked up from germline, CDR1 is SGHTA and CDR2 is FQGTGA. This CDR3 has 18 amino acids. The trim removed 2 bases at V and 1 base at J, leaving 8 bases unmatched. CDR3 amino acids: CASSLGEGLAGPQETQYF. DNA of the CDR3: TGTGCCAGCAGCTTAGGGGAAGGACTAGCGGGACCCCAAGAGACCCAGTACTTC.

The CDR3 coding sequence is TGCGCCAGCAGCTTGTCCCCCAGGAGGAACAGCAATGAGCAGTTCTTC. Translation gives CASSLSPRRNSNEQFF. The V gene is TRBV5-1, the J gene TRBJ2-1; possible D gene TRBD2, 5 bases. CDR1 and CDR2 (germline): SGHRS, YFSETQ. This CDR3 has 16 amino acids. V dropped 1 base and J dropped 6 bases, with 17 bases sitting between them.

This chain connects TRBV5-1 to TRBJ2-3, with a weak D call TRBD2 (5 bases). This CDR3 is 14 amino acids long. Germline V CDR1 and CDR2: SGHRS, YFSETQ. V was trimmed by 6 bases and J by 1 base, leaving 12 bases between them. The CDR3 sequence: CASTQRYGTDTQYF. The CDR3 region has the DNA TGCGCCAGCACCCAGCGGTATGGCACAGATACGCAGTATTTT.

This chain links TRBV2 with TRBJ2-1, with 11 bases fitting TRBD2. With V trimmed by 5 bases and J by 2 bases, 8 bases remained unmatched. The germline CDR1 and CDR2 sequences are SNHLY and FYNNEI. The CDR3 is 17 amino acids. Here the CDR3 reads CASSTWTSGLTYNEQFF. CDR3 sequence (DNA): TGTGCCAGCAGTACTTGGACTAGCGGGCTGACCTACAATGAGCAGTTCTTC.

This chain connects TRBV15 to TRBJ2-7, with D perhaps matching TRBD2 (6 bases). The V end was cut by 3 bases, the J end by 0 bases, with 12 bases between. The germline CDR1 and CDR2 sequences are LNHNV and YYDKDF (reference sequence). CDR3 size: 15 residues. This chain's CDR3 is CATSSGGLSSYEQYF. The CDR3 bases are TGTGCCACCAGCAGCGGAGGGCTAAGCTCCTACGAGCAGTACTTC.

This chain joins TRBV10-3 and TRBJ2-7; either TRBD1 or TRBD2 may supply D (5 bases each). Germline values: CDR1 ENHRY, CDR2 SYGVKD. The CDR3 spans 15 residues. V lost 2 bases and J lost 7, with 18 bases in between. The CDR3, as DNA: TGTGCCATCAGTGAGCCCCGGGACCCCGCGGAGGAGCAGTACTTC. It yields the protein CAISEPRDPAEEQYF.

The rearrangement links TRBV7-9 to TRBJ2-1; D perhaps matches TRBD2 (5 bases). With 1 base removed from V and 5 bases from J, the gap between germline ends came to 12 bases. CDR3 length: 15 residues. From germline, CDR1 is SEHNR and CDR2 FQNEAQ (reference sequence). The CDR3 nucleotides are TGTGCCAGCAGCTTAGTGGCCGGGGTTCACAATGAGCAGTTCTTC. Translated, it gives CASSLVAGVHNEQFF. Supplemented by reference TRBV7-9 and TRBJ2-1, the full variable domain reads DTGVSQNPRHKITKRGQNVTFRCDPISEHNRLYWYRQTLGQGPEFLTYFQNEAQLEKSRLLSDRFSAERPKGSFSTLEIQRTEQGDSAMYLCASSLVAGVHNEQFFGPGTRLTVL.

To note about this clone: Within the sample, other DNA sequences also encode this same CDR3. The chain employs TRBV10-3 and TRBJ1-1; no clear D gene. The germline V gene has CDR1 ENHRY and CDR2 SYGVKD. The CDR3 is 11 residues long. Trimming took off 8 bases at V and 3 bases at J, with 7 bases between the two ends. The CDR3 sequence: CAIGGDTEAFF. As DNA, the CDR3 is TGTGCCATCGGAGGCGACACTGAAGCTTTCTTT.

The chain carries TRBV5-6 and TRBJ2-7; 9 nucleotides align to TRBD1. The CDR3 has 14 amino acids. CDR1 and CDR2 from the germline V gene are SGHDT and YYEEEE. Trimming took 4 bases from V and 6 from J; bases not matched to a gene: 8. The CDR3 here is CASSPRDRATEQYF. The CDR3 DNA reads as TGTGCCAGCAGCCCCCGGGACAGGGCTACCGAGCAGTACTTC.

The gene calls are TRBV9 and TRBJ2-2, with D perhaps matching TRBD2 (6 bases). This CDR3 is built from 17 residues. The V and J ends lost 6 bases and 7 bases respectively, with 25 bases between them. Germline V lookup: CDR1 SGDLS, CDR2 YYNGEE. The CDR3 sequence: CASTERGLPGVGGELFF. The CDR3 nucleotides are TGTGCCAGCACCGAAAGGGGACTCCCCGGGGTCGGCGGGGAGCTGTTTTTT.